Given below is one TCR beta chain in context. Its cognate antigen is unknown. The sample comes from a study of a mutant IDH1 vaccine in newly diagnosed glioma. Study as a whole: The vaccination schedule gave patients eight doses in weeks 1, 3, 5, 7, 11, 15, 19 and 23.

The time point was: week 23, last vaccination. Doses of 300 ug of mutant IDH1 20-mer peptide were given with topical imiquimod. Every donor had a new WHO grade 3 or 4 astrocytoma that was IDH1-mutant, with loss of nuclear ATRX. Sequencing was performed with immunoSEQ multiplex PCR; in TCRdb, only in-frame clones are kept and a portion is missing. The table includes 35,000 to 55,000 clones, less than 85% detected once. Germline CDR1 is SGDLS and CDR2 is YYNGEE. The CDR3 extends over 13 amino acids. The germline V and J ends were trimmed by 2 bases and 6 bases, with 12 bases remaining between them. The chain has TRBV9 and TRBJ2-7; D not certain. This sequence was found in a young woman with glioma. Some clones in this sample may be carry-over from other donors' samples. The sample consisted of PBMCs, taken from a glioma patient whose treatment included an IDH1 peptide vaccine. DNA of the CDR3: TGTGCCAGCAGCGTTTCTACGAAGAGCGAGCAGTACTTC. Its protein is CASSVSTKSEQYF.